These 5 T cell receptor beta chains originate from one sample sequenced in a study of T cell repertoires in cytomegalovirus infection. Antigens for these TCRs are unknown. In TCRdb, the reads were re-called with MiXCR into one record per CDR3 protein. The table records roughly 350,000 distinct CDR3 sequences, 34% of them present only once. The input for sequencing was cultured PBMCs, taken from culture after CMV antigen stimulation. Source of these receptors: a human donor in good health (CMV status not recorded). Some clones in this sample may be carry-over from other donors' samples.

This clonotype was recorded many times. This chain uses TRBV7-9 with TRBJ2-4; tentative D call: TRBD1 (5 bases). CDR1 is SEHNR, CDR2 FQNEAQ, per germline (reference sequence). The V and J ends lost 2 bases and 7 bases respectively, with 12 bases between them. The CDR3 is made up of 14 amino acids. The CDR3 loop is CASSLKSGINIQYF. The CDR3, as DNA: TGTGCCAGCAGCTTAAAGTCAGGGATTAACATTCAGTACTTC.

Only a few counts were recorded for this clonotype. This chain connects TRBV19 to TRBJ2-7; D might be TRBD1 (6 bases). Germline CDR1 reads LNHDA; CDR2 reads SQIVND (reference sequence). Trimming took off 4 bases at V and 2 bases at J, with 6 bases between the two ends. The CDR3 consists of 12 residues. CDR3 protein: CASSRDTYEQYV. The CDR3 DNA reads as TGTGCCAGTAGTAGGGACACCTACGAGCAGTACGTC.

A single count supports this clonotype. This chain links TRBV18 with TRBJ2-1; no clear D. V lost 0 bases to trimming and J lost 8 bases, with 11 bases between them. The V gene's germline CDR1 is KGHSH and CDR2 LQKENI. CDR3 size: 14 residues. CDR3 DNA sequence: TGTGCCAGCTCACCACCAACAGCCGACGATGAGCAGTTCTTC. This gives the protein CASSPPTADDEQFF.

This clonotype appeared a single time. The chain links TRBV27 to TRBJ2-7, with 7 bases that match TRBD1. Trimming at V came to 5 bases and at J to 0 bases, leaving 7 bases not matched to a gene. The CDR3 loop spans 15 amino acids. Germline V lookup: CDR1 MNHEY, CDR2 SMNVEV (reference sequence). CDR3: CASSLEGQLSYEQYF. DNA of the CDR3: TGTGCCAGCAGTCTAGAGGGACAGCTCTCCTACGAGCAGTACTTC.

Concerning this clonotype: At one of its ends the junction is not consistent with the germline gene, which may arise from a read error. This chain joins TRBV4-1 and TRBJ2-5; D call uncertain. The germline gives CDR1 MGHRA, CDR2 YSYEKL. The CDR3 has 13 amino acids. The CDR3 protein is CASSQPGQETQYF. CDR3 sequence (DNA): TGTGCCAGCAGCCAACCCGGACAAGAGACCCAGTACTTC.